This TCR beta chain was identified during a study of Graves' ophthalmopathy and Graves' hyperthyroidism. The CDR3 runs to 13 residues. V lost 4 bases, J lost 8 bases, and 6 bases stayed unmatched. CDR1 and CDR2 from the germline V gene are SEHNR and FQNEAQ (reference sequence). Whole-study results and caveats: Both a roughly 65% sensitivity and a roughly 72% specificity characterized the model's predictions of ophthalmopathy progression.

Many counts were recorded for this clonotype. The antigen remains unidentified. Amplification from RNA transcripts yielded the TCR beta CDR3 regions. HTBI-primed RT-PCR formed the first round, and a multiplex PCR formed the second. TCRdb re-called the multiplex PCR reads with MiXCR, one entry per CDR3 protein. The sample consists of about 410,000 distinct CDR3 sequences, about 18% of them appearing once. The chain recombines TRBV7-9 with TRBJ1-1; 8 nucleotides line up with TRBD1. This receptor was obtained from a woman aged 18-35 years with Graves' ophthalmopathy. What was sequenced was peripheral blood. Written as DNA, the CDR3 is TGTGCCAGCAGCTCCGATTGGACAGGGGAAGCTTTCTTT. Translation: CASSSDWTGEAFF.